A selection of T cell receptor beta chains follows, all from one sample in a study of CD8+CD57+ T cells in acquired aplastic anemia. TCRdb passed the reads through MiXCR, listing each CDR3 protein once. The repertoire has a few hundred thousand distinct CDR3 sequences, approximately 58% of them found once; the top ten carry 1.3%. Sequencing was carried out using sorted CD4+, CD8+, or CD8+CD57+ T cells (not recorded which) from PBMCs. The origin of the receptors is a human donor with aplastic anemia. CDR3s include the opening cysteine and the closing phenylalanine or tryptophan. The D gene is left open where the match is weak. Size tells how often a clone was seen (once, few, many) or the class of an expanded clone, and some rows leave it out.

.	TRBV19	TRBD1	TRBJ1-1	CASSLQGADTEAFF	TGTGCCAGTAGTTTACAGGGGGCCGACACTGAAGCTTTCTTT
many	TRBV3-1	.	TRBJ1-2	CASSQDGQAYGYTF	TGTGCCAGCAGCCAAGACGGCCAGGCCTATGGCTACACCTTC
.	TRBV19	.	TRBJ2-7	CATQRSSYEQYF	TGTGCCACTCAGAGGAGCTCCTACGAGCAGTACTTC
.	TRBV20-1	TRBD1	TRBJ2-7	CSADPTGAYEQYF	TGCAGTGCCGACCCAACAGGGGCTTACGAGCAGTACTTC
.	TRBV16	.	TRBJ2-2	CASSQSMAPGELFF	TGTGCCAGCAGCCAATCGATGGCCCCCGGGGAGCTGTTTTTT
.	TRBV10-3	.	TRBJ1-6	CAISEVGQGRPPLHF	TGTGCCATCAGTGAAGTTGGTCAGGGAAGACCACCCCTCCACTTT
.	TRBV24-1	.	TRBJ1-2	CATSDRTVRGYGYTF	TGTGCCACCAGTGATCGGACAGTACGGGGCTATGGCTACACCTTC
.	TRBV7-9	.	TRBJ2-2	CASGSFLRGELFF	TGTGCCAGCGGTTCGTTCCTACGCGGGGAGCTGTTTTTT
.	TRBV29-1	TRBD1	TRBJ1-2	CSVDRTGYGYTF	TGCAGCGTTGACCGGACAGGGTATGGCTACACCTTC
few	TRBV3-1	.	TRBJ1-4	CASSQALRVTNEKLFF	TGTGCCAGCAGCCAAGCTCTCAGGGTAACTAATGAAAAACTGTTTTTT
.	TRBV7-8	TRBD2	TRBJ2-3	CASSPSGGTDTQYF	TGTGCCAGCAGCCCTAGCGGTGGCACAGATACGCAGTATTTT
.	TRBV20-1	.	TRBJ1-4	CSARDPLSEKLFF	TGCAGTGCTAGAGATCCCCTGAGTGAAAAACTGTTTTTT
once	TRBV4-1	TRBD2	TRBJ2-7	CASSQQLAGDYEQYF	TGTGCCAGCAGCCAACAACTAGCGGGCGATTACGAGCAGTACTTC
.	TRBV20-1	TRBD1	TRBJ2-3	CSARGQLDTQYF	TGCAGTGCTAGGGGACAGCTAGATACGCAGTATTTT